This T cell receptor beta chain was observed in a study of T cells after yellow fever vaccination. There are 16 residues in the CDR3. V shed 2 bases and J shed 6 bases, with 17 bases lying between them. Germline values: CDR1 SGHRS, CDR2 YFSETQ. With regard to this clonotype: No antigen is known for it.

By 5'RACE template switching, TCR cDNA was produced, with a universal primer site and UMIs added in the process. Using its own MiXCR run on the 5' RACE reads, TCRdb lists one record per CDR3 protein. The sample lists hundreds of thousands of distinct CDR3 sequences, 15% to 20% occurring once. Findings and limits, study-wide: Some clonotypes, a small share, were shared between CD4 and CD8 compartments.

The V call is TRBV5-1, the J call TRBJ2-2; D possibly corresponds to TRBD2 (7 bases). The sample in question was PBMCs, obtained 15 days after the yellow fever booster vaccination. This clonotype was obtained from a man aged 25 to 45 who received the YFV17D yellow fever vaccine. The CDR3 is CASSFPGRGGAGELFF. DNA of the CDR3: TGCGCCAGCAGCTTCCCGGGACGAGGGGGGGCCGGGGAGCTGTTTTTT.